This T cell receptor beta chain was captured by sequencing in a study of T-cell memory formation after mild COVID-19. Study overall: TCR clusters largely stayed donor specific.

The study's findings and limits: Clonal second-wave expansions that peaked on day 37 had unconfirmed SARS-CoV-2 specificity. CD4+ bias marked clones expanding day 15 to 37, unlike balanced contracting clones.

Note on this clonotype: Its cognate antigen is unknown.

The CDR3 runs to 14 residues. Per the germline V gene, CDR1 is GTSNPN and CDR2 is SVGIG (reference sequence). Trimming cost V 3 bases and J 2 bases, with 13 bases left between them. It was 5'RACE with constant-segment primers that produced the TCR alpha and TCR beta cDNA libraries, which carried sample barcodes and UMIs. TCRdb itself ran the 5' RACE reads through MiXCR, one entry per CDR3 protein. The data show under 300,000 distinct CDR3 sequences, with around 17% seen just once and 3.5% held by the top ten. Sequenced: PBMCs or a T cell subset sorted from them (not recorded which). The chain couples TRBV30 to TRBJ1-1; a weak D match, TRBD1 (6 bases). The sequence came from a man aged 18 to 29 who had mild COVID-19 (a few samples of this study predate the infection). Cell type and time point are not known. The CDR3 here is CAWRDTGLNTEAFF. DNA for the CDR3: TGTGCCTGGAGGGATACAGGGCTCAACACTGAAGCTTTCTTT.